The 26 T cell receptor beta chains below were found in one sample sequenced in a study of blood T cell repertoires in COVID-19. TCRdb's copy holds only in-frame clones and misses some; the assay was immunoSEQ multiplex PCR. The sample has about 230,000 clones; approximately 80% are singletons. Specimen: peripheral blood. Source of these receptors: a woman between 50 and 59 years old with acute or convalescent COVID-19.

The chain has TRBV7-2 and TRBJ1-1, with 7 bases identical to TRBD1. The CDR3 totals 14 residues. The germline V gene encodes CDR1 SGHTA and CDR2 FQGNSA. J gave up 10 bases and V 2 bases, and 10 bases lay outside the gene matches. The CDR3 loop is CASSLPGTASRAFF. The CDR3 bases are TGTGCCAGCAGCTTACCAGGGACAGCCTCAAGAGCTTTCTTT.

This clone appeared a single time. The chain links TRBV20-1 to TRBJ1-5, with D perhaps matching TRBD1 (5 bases). V was cut by 0 bases and J by 15 bases, with 12 bases left in between. The CDR3 is made up of 11 amino acids. CDR1 is DFQATT, CDR2 SNEGSKA, per germline (reference sequence). The CDR3 region is CSARDPRARHF. The CDR3 nucleotides read TGCAGTGCTAGAGACCCCAGGGCTCGGCATTTT.

The rearrangement joins TRBV7-9 to TRBJ2-2, with TRBD1 identical over 8 bases. Unmatched junction bases numbered 2, after V lost 7 bases and J lost 1 base. The CDR3 covers 14 residues. Germline CDR1 is SEHNR and CDR2 is FQNEAQ (reference sequence). The CDR3 bases are TGTGCCAGCATCGGACAGGGGAACACCGGGGAGCTGTTTTTT. Protein product: CASIGQGNTGELFF.

This clone was detected once. The DNA of the CDR3 is TGTGCCAGCAGCCCCCGAGCTTCCGGGACTAGGGACGAGCAGTACTTC. It encodes CASSPRASGTRDEQYF. The chain carries TRBV7-3 and TRBJ2-7, with TRBD2 matching 8 bases. Germline CDR1 SGHTA, CDR2 FQGTGA. The CDR3 loop spans 16 amino acids. V shed 5 bases, J shed 5 bases, and the junction held 14 bases outside the gene matches.

The V and J genes are TRBV9 and TRBJ2-2; 14 positions agree with TRBD2. The V gene's germline CDR1 is SGDLS and CDR2 YYNGEE. The ends lost 3 bases at V and 6 bases at J; junction bases unmatched: 7. This CDR3 is 17 amino acids long. The CDR3, as DNA: TGTGCCAGCAGCGGAAAACCGGGACTAGCGGGGGCCGGGGAGCTGTTTTTT. It is translated as CASSGKPGLAGAGELFF.

V gene TRBV10-3 combines with J gene TRBJ2-7; 9 nucleotides match TRBD2. The CDR3 is 15 amino acids. Unmatched junction bases numbered 2, after V lost 0 bases and J lost 2 bases. Germline V gene sequence: CDR1 ENHRY, CDR2 SYGVKD. The CDR3 loop reads CAISESPSGTYEQYF. The DNA for the CDR3 is TGTGCCATCAGTGAGTCCCCTAGCGGGACCTACGAGCAGTACTTC.

The V call is TRBV4-2, the J call TRBJ2-7; TRBD2 aligns across 8 bases. Germline CDR1 LGHNA, CDR2 YNFKEQ. The length of the CDR3 is 17 residues. V was pared by 0 bases and J by 2 bases, with 9 bases of the junction left unmatched. The chain's CDR3 is CASSQDMMSSGPYEQYF. For the CDR3, the DNA is TGTGCCAGCAGCCAAGATATGATGTCTAGCGGGCCCTACGAGCAGTACTTC.

The V call is TRBV21-1, the J call TRBJ2-1; the table gives TRBD2 as D, unverified against the DNA. TRBV21-1 is marked as a pseudogene. This CDR3 contains 16 residues. In DNA form, the CDR3 reads TGTGCCAGCAGCCCTAGGGGTAGCGGGGAAACGAATGAGCAGTTCTTC. This translates into CASSPRGSGETNEQFF.

The chain carries TRBV4-2 and TRBJ2-1; 12 bases are a match to TRBD2. V was clipped by 6 bases and J by 9 bases; unmatched bases: 9. This CDR3 contains 15 residues. Germline V gives CDR1 LGHNA, CDR2 YNFKEQ. CDR3 sequence (DNA): TGTGCCAGCAGGAACCTAGCGGGAGGGCCGAGTGAGCAGTTCTTC. Protein: CASRNLAGGPSEQFF.

The gene calls are TRBV7-6 and TRBJ2-1; 14 bases are shared with TRBD2. The ends lost 1 base at V and 9 bases at J; junction bases unmatched: 5. The CDR3 is 16 amino acids. The germline V gene encodes CDR1 SGHVS and CDR2 FNYEAQ. The CDR3 region has the DNA TGTGCCAGCAGCTTAGTAGGAGGACTAGCGGGGGGTGAGCAGTTCTTC. It translates to CASSLVGGLAGGEQFF. Using reference TRBV7-6 and TRBJ2-1 for the parts outside the CDR3, the full variable domain is GAGVSQSPRYKVTKRGQDVALRCDPISGHVSLYWYRQALGQGPEFLTYFNYEAQQDKSGLPNDRFSAERPEGSISTLTIQRTEQRDSAMYRCASSLVGGLAGGEQFFGPGTRLTVL.

The chain uses TRBV5-4 and TRBJ2-7; D is unclear. Per the germline V gene, CDR1 is SGHNT and CDR2 is YYREEE (reference sequence). CDR3 length: 12 residues. V was clipped by 2 bases and J by 6 bases, with 9 bases between them. In DNA, the CDR3 is TGTGCCAGCAGCTTCCCGCCCGGCGAGCAGTACTTC. Translation gives CASSFPPGEQYF.

The chain is built from TRBV13 and TRBJ2-1; weak D call: TRBD1 (6 bases). The CDR3 runs to 14 residues. Trimming pared 0 bases from V and 5 bases from J, leaving 8 bases between. Germline V gene data show CDR1 as PRHDT and CDR2 as FYEKMQ (reference sequence). Here the CDR3 reads CASSLGGADNEQFF. CDR3 coding DNA: TGTGCCAGCAGCTTAGGGGGGGCGGACAATGAGCAGTTCTTC.

The V call is TRBV6-2 or TRBV6-3, the J call TRBJ2-1; 8 nucleotides line up with TRBD2. Germline CDR1 is MNHEY and CDR2 is SVGEGT. After removal of 0 bases from V and 3 bases from J, the junction contained 4 bases not matched to a gene. This CDR3 comprises 16 residues. The CDR3 nucleotides are TGTGCCAGCAGTTACTCGACCACTAGCGGCTACAATGAGCAGTTCTTC. This codes for CASSYSTTSGYNEQFF.

In the case of this clone: Additional DNA sequences in this sample encode the identical CDR3. V is TRBV14 and J is TRBJ2-3, with D possibly TRBD1 on 5 matching bases. CDR1 is SGHDN, CDR2 FVKESK, per germline. The CDR3 consists of 14 residues. V was trimmed by 4 bases and J by 0 bases, leaving 8 bases between them. In nucleotides, the CDR3 is TGTGCCAGCAGCCGAGACAGAAGCACAGATACGCAGTATTTT. Encoded protein: CASSRDRSTDTQYF.

The chain links TRBV5-4 to TRBJ2-7; no clear D. This CDR3 comprises 11 residues. Germline CDR1 and CDR2: SGHNT and YYREEE (reference sequence). Trimming took off 2 bases at V and 5 bases at J, with 5 bases between the two ends. The chain's CDR3 is CASSFPDEQYF. CDR3 DNA: TGTGCCAGCAGCTTTCCAGACGAGCAGTACTTC. Looking up the rest from reference TRBV5-4 and TRBJ2-7 gives the full variable domain: ETGVTQSPTHLIKTRGQQVTLRCSSQSGHNTVSWYQQALGQGPQFIFQYYREEENGRGNFPPRFSGLQFPNYSSELNVNALELDDSALYLCASSFPDEQYFGPGTRLTVT.

The chain has TRBV7-2 and TRBJ2-3; 7 bases line up with TRBD1. CDR3 length equals 16 residues. The J segment lost 2 bases and the V segment lost 1 base, leaving 6 bases of the junction unmatched. Germline V gives CDR1 SGHTA, CDR2 FQGNSA. Here the CDR3 reads CASSLVGGSNTDTQYF. In nucleotides, the CDR3 is TGTGCCAGCAGCTTAGTAGGGGGCTCTAACACAGATACGCAGTATTTT.

V gene TRBV28 combines with J gene TRBJ1-4; maybe TRBD1 (6 bases). The CDR3 is 15 amino acids. CDR1 and CDR2 (germline): MDHEN, SYDVKM. Between the trimmed V and J ends, which lost 2 bases and 7 bases, there was a span of 14 bases. As DNA, the CDR3 is TGTGCCAGCAGTTTAACACGAGGGGGAGTTGAAAAACTGTTTTTT. Encoded protein: CASSLTRGGVEKLFF.

This rearrangement joins TRBV2 to TRBJ1-1; TRBD1 matches at 10 bases. V gave up 6 bases and J gave up 8 bases; unmatched junction bases: 9. Germline V gives CDR1 SNHLY, CDR2 FYNNEI. This CDR3 contains 14 residues. The CDR3 DNA follows: TGTGCCAGCAGCAAGGACAGGGGGAGGGAAGAAGCTTTCTTT. As protein: CASSKDRGREEAFF. Combining the CDR3 with reference TRBV2 and TRBJ1-1 gives the whole variable domain EPEVTQTPSHQVTQMGQEVILRCVPISNHLYFYWYRQILGQKVEFLVSFYNNEISEKSEIFDDQFSVERPDGSNFTLKIRSTKLEDSAMYFCASSKDRGREEAFFGQGTRLTVV.

The chain has TRBV7-2 and TRBJ2-5; no reliable D call. The CDR3 loop spans 14 amino acids. The germline gives CDR1 SGHTA, CDR2 FQGNSA. Deletions cut 2 bases from V and 5 bases from J, with 12 bases between. The CDR3 bases are TGTGCCAGCAGCTTAAAGATTAGTCCCGAGACCCAGTACTTC. Protein sequence: CASSLKISPETQYF.

The chain combines TRBV27 with TRBJ2-5, with TRBD1 as a possible D gene (5 bases). Between the trimmed V and J ends, which lost 0 bases and 3 bases, there was a span of 11 bases. The germline gives CDR1 MNHEY, CDR2 SMNVEV (reference sequence). CDR3 size: 15 residues. The CDR3 loop is CASSLSAGWEETQYF. The CDR3 DNA reads as TGTGCCAGCAGTTTATCGGCAGGGTGGGAAGAGACCCAGTACTTC.

The V gene is TRBV28, the J gene TRBJ2-1; 8 bases agree with TRBD2. The CDR3 covers 13 residues. CDR1 is MDHEN, CDR2 SYDVKM, per germline. The junction had 7 bases not matched to a gene; V was cut back by 7 bases and J by 8 bases. The CDR3 DNA sequence: TGTGCCAGCAACGGCGGGGGGCGCGATGAGCAGTTCTTC. Amino acids: CASNGGGRDEQFF.

This sequence joins TRBV6-5 and TRBJ2-7, with 9 bases lining up with TRBD1. Per the germline V gene, CDR1 is MNHEY and CDR2 is SVGAGI. The CDR3 sequence is 12 residues long. After removal of 7 bases from V and 8 bases from J, the junction contained 6 bases not matched to a gene. The CDR3 protein is CASTGTGGQQYF. CDR3 nucleotides: TGTGCCAGCACCGGAACAGGGGGCCAGCAGTACTTC.

The genes are TRBV4-1 and TRBJ2-1; D is possibly TRBD1 (5 bases). V shed 2 bases and J shed 4 bases, with 9 bases lying between them. CDR1 and CDR2 from the germline V gene are MGHRA and YSYEKL. The CDR3 consists of 14 residues. The CDR3 sequence is CASSQPDSYNEQFF. CDR3 sequence (DNA): TGCGCCAGCAGCCAACCCGACAGTTACAATGAGCAGTTCTTC.

The rearrangement links TRBV11-2 to TRBJ1-2, with TRBD1 as a possible D gene (6 bases). CDR3 size: 14 residues. V was trimmed by 4 bases and J by 6 bases, leaving 15 bases between them. Germline V lookup: CDR1 SGHAT, CDR2 FQNNGV. The CDR3 region is CASSSGQSWDGYTF. Here the CDR3 DNA reads TGTGCCAGCAGCTCCGGACAGTCCTGGGATGGCTACACCTTC.

This clone appeared once. The J gene is TRBJ1-5, the V gene TRBV4-3, with unresolved D. The germline gives CDR1 LGHNA, CDR2 YSLEER. This CDR3 comprises 15 residues. The germline V and J ends were trimmed by 2 bases and 6 bases, with 14 bases remaining between them. CDR3 sequence reads: CASSQIWVAGQPQHF. CDR3 nucleotides: TGCGCCAGCAGCCAAATTTGGGTCGCGGGTCAGCCCCAGCATTTT.

The gene calls are TRBV3-1 (or the pseudogene TRBV3-2) and TRBJ1-2, with a possible D match to TRBD1 (5 bases). The CDR3 runs 11 residues. The ends were cut back, 6 bases at V and 5 bases at J, with 7 bases in the middle. Per the germline V gene, CDR1 is LGHDT and CDR2 is YNNKEL (reference sequence). DNA of the CDR3: TGTGCCAGCAGTCCAGGGTATGGCTACACCTTC. Residues: CASSPGYGYTF.